This T cell receptor beta chain stems from a study of breast tumors, draining lymph nodes, adjacent tissues. Axillary draining lymph nodes of breast cancer patients supplied the node samples. The study's findings and limits: Tumor repertoires ranked between lymph nodes and nontumor tissue in diversity, with V and J gene preferences. Data only fit, rather than demonstrated, lymph node origin of most tumor T cells. Luminal-like breast cancer showed significantly higher tumor–nontumor repertoire similarity than basal-like. The data were judged consistent with most tumor T cells coming from lymph node and expanding in tumor.

Trimming at V came to 2 bases and at J to 5 bases, leaving 6 bases not matched to a gene. The CDR3 is 17 amino acids. Germline loops: CDR1 MNHEY, CDR2 SVGAGI. About this clonotype itself: Antigen: not known.

Each CDR3 protein gets one entry after TCRdb re-called the multiplex PCR reads with MiXCR. The sample has around 230,000 distinct CDR3 sequences, approximately 29% seen once. Sequenced material: axillary lymph node tissue. The chain recombines TRBV6-5 with TRBJ2-2; 12 nucleotides agree with TRBD1. The clonotype originates from a female donor with breast cancer. Some clones in this sample may be carry-over from other donors' samples. For the CDR3, the DNA is TGTGCCAGCAGTTACGCCGGGACAGGGGGCAATACCGGGGAGCTGTTTTTT. Protein sequence: CASSYAGTGGNTGELFF.